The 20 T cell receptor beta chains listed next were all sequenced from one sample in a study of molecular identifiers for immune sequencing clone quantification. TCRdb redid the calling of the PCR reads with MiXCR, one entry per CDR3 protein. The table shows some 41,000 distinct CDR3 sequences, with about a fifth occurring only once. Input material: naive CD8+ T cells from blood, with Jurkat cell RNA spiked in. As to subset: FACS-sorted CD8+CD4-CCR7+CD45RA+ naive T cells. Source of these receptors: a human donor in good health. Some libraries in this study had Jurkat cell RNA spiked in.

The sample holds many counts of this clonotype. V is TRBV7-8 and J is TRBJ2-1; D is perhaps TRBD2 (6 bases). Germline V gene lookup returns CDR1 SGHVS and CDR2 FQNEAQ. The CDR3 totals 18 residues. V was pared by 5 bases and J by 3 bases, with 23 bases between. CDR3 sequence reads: CASSPLKVERVFYNEQFF. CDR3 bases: TGTGCCAGCAGCCCCCTCAAGGTGGAGCGGGTGTTCTACAATGAGCAGTTCTTC.

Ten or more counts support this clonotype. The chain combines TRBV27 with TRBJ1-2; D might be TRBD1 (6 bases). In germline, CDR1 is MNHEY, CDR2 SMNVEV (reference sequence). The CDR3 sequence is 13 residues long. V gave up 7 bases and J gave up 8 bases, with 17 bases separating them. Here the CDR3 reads CASTDGGAGGYTF. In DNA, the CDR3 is TGTGCCAGCACCGACGGGGGGGCTGGCGGCTACACCTTC.

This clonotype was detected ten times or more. The CDR3 loop is CASSPAPESSYNEQFF. As DNA, the CDR3 is TGTGCCAGCAGTCCCGCGCCAGAGAGCTCCTACAATGAGCAGTTCTTC. The chain has TRBV6-5 and TRBJ2-1; no definite D call. Deletions cut 5 bases from V and 0 bases from J, with 14 bases between. Per the germline V gene, CDR1 is MNHEY and CDR2 is SVGAGI. The CDR3 runs to 16 residues.

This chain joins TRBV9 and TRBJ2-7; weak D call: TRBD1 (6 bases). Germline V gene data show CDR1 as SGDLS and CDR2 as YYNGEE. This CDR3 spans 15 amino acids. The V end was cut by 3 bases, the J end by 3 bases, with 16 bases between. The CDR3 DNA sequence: TGTGCCAGCAGCGAGACCGGGACACTTCTCTACGAGCAGTACTTC. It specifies CASSETGTLLYEQYF. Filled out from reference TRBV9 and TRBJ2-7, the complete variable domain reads DSGVTQTPKHLITATGQRVTLRCSPRSGDLSVYWYQQSLDQGLQFLIQYYNGEERAKGNILERFSAQQFPDLHSELNLSSLELGDSALYFCASSETGTLLYEQYFGPGTRLTVT.

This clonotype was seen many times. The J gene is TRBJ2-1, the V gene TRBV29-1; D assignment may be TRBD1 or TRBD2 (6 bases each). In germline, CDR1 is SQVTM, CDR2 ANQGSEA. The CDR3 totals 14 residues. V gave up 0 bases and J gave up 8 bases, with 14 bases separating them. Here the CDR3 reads CSVEDRGRGDEQFF. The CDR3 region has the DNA TGCAGCGTTGAAGATCGGGGAAGGGGGGATGAGCAGTTCTTC.

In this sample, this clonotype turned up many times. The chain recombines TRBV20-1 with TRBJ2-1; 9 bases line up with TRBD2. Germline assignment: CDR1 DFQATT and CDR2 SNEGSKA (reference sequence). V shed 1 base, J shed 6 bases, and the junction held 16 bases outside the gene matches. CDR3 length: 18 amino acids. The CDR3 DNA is TGCAGTGCTAGAGTTAGCGGGAGAATTATTCCTTTCGCCAATGAGCAGTTCTTC. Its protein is CSARVSGRIIPFANEQFF.

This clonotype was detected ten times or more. CDR3 sequence (DNA): TGTGCCATCAGCAGTCGAACAGAACTACAAGAGACCCAGTACTTC. Translating gives CAISSRTELQETQYF. V is TRBV10-3 and J is TRBJ2-5; the D is unclear. V gave up 6 bases and J gave up 2 bases, with 16 bases separating them. Germline-derived CDR1 and CDR2 are ENHRY and SYGVKD. The CDR3 contains 15 residues.

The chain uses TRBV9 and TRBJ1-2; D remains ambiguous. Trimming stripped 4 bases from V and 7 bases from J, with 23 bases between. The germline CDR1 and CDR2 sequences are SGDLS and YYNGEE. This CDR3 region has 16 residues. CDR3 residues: CASSIERQVLTSGYTF. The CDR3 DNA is TGTGCCAGCAGCATAGAACGTCAGGTTTTGACCTCTGGCTACACCTTC.

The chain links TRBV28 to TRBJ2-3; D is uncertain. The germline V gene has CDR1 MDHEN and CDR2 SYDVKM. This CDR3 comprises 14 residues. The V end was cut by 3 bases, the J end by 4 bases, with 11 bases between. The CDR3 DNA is TGTGCCAGCAGTTTTTCCCTAGGCGCAGATACGCAGTATTTT. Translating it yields CASSFSLGADTQYF.

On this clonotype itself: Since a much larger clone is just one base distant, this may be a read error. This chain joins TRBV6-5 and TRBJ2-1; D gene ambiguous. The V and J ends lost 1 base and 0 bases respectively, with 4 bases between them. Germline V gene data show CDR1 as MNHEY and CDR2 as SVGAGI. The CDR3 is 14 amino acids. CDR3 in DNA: TGTGCCAGCAGTTACTTGAGCTCCTACAATGAGCAGTTCTTC. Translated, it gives CASSYLSSYNEQFF.

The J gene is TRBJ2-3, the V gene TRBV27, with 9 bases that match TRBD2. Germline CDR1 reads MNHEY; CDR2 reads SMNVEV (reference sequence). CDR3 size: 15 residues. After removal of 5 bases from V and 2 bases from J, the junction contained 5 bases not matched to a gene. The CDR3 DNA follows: TGTGCCAGCAGTACGACTAGCGGAGACACAGATACGCAGTATTTT. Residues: CASSTTSGDTDTQYF.

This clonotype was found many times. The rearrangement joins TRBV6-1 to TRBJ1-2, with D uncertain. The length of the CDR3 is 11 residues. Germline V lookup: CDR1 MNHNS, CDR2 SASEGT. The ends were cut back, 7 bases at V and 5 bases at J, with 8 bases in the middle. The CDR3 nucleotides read TGTGCCAGCATATCCGGGTATGGCTACACCTTC. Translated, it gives CASISGYGYTF.

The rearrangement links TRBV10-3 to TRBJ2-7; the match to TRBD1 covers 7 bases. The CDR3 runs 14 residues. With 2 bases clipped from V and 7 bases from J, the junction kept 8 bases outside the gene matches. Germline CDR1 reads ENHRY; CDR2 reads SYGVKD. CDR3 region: CAISETTGPWEQYF. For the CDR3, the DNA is TGTGCCATCAGTGAGACGACAGGGCCGTGGGAGCAGTACTTC.

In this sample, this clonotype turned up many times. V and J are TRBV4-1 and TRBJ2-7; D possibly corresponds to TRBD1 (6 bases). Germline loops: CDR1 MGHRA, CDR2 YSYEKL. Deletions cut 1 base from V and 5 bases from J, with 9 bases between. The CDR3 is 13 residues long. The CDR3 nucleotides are TGCGCCAGCAGCCAAGCAGGGGCCAACGAGCAGTACTTC. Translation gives CASSQAGANEQYF.

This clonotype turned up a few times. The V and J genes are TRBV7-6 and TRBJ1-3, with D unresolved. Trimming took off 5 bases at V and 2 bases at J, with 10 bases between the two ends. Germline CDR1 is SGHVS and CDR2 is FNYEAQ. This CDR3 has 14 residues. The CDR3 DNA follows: TGTGCCAGCAGCCCCGCGGGAGCTGGAAACACCATATATTTT. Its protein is CASSPAGAGNTIYF.

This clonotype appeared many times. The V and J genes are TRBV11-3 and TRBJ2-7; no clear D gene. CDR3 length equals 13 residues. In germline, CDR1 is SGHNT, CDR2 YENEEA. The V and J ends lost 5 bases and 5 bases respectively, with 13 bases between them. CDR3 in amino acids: CASSLGGGNEQYF. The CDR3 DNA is TGTGCCAGCAGCCTTGGTGGCGGCAACGAGCAGTACTTC.

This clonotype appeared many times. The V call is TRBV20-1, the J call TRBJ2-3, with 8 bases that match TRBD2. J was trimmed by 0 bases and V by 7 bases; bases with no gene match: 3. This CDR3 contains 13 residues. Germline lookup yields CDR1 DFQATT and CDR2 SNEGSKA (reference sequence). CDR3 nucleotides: TGCAGTGTGGTAGCGGGAAGCACAGATACGCAGTATTTT. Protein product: CSVVAGSTDTQYF.

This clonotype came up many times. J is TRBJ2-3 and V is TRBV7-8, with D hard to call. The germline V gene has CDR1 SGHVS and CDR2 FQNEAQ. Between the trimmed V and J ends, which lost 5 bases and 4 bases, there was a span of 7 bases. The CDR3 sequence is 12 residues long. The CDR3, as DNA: TGTGCCAGCAGCCTACGATCAGATACGCAGTATTTT. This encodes CASSLRSDTQYF.

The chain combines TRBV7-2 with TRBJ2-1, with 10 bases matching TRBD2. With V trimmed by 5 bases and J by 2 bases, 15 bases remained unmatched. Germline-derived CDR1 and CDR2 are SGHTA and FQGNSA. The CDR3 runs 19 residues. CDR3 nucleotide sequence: TGTGCCAGCAGCCACCGTGGAGCGGGAGGGCCCGGGCCCTACAATGAGCAGTTCTTC. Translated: CASSHRGAGGPGPYNEQFF.

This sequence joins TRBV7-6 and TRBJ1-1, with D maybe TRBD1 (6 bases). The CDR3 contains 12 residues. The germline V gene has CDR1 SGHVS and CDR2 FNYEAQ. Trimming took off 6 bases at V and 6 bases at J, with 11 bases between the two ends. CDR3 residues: CASSRPGAEAFF. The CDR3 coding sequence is TGTGCCAGCAGTCGTCCAGGGGCTGAAGCTTTCTTT.